The 16 T cell receptor beta chains in this list originate from one sample, sequenced in a study of T cell responses to AZD1222 COVID-19 vaccine. Here immunoSEQ multiplex PCR was the method, and the copy in TCRdb shows in-frame clones only, minus some. This table has around 120,000 clones, over 85% appearing once. The sample consisted of peripheral blood, taken on day 0 of AZD1222 vaccination. The receptors shown here come from an adult in good health.

The rearrangement links TRBV11-2 to TRBJ2-7; D is undetermined. The CDR3 totals 11 residues. Germline lookup yields CDR1 SGHAT and CDR2 FQNNGV. Trimming cost V 8 bases and J 12 bases, with 17 bases left between them. CDR3 sequence (DNA): TGTGCCAGCGGACCCGGAAGGCCCGGGTACTTC. It is translated as CASGPGRPGYF. Together with reference TRBV11-2 and TRBJ2-7, the CDR3 gives the full variable domain: EAGVAQSPRYKIIEKRQSVAFWCNPISGHATLYWYQQILGQGPKLLIQFQNNGVVDDSQLPKDRFSAERLKGVDSTLKIQPAKLEDSAVYLCASGPGRPGYFGPGTRLTVT.

The chain links TRBV5-4 to TRBJ2-4; D might be TRBD1 (5 bases). The CDR3 runs 14 residues. CDR1 and CDR2 (germline): SGHNT, YYREEE (reference sequence). Trimming took off 4 bases at V and 8 bases at J, with 16 bases between the two ends. CDR3 protein: CASSLQGSRDIQYF. DNA of the CDR3: TGTGCCAGCAGCCTCCAGGGAAGTAGGGACATTCAGTACTTC.

The V call is TRBV28, the J call TRBJ1-2; D is undetermined. Trimming removed 5 bases from V and 13 bases from J, with 14 bases in between. The CDR3 covers 11 residues. Germline loops: CDR1 MDHEN, CDR2 SYDVKM. The CDR3 here is CASSPTLALTF. The CDR3 region has the DNA TGTGCCAGCAGTCCGACCCTAGCCCTCACCTTC.

This sequence joins TRBV7-9 and TRBJ2-7; perhaps D is TRBD1 or TRBD2 (5 bases each). V was trimmed by 3 bases and J by 5 bases, leaving 17 bases between them. The CDR3 runs 15 residues. CDR1 is SEHNR and CDR2 is FQNEAQ in the germline V gene (reference sequence). CDR3 amino acids: CASSLGHLTGDEQYF. CDR3 bases: TGTGCCAGCAGCTTGGGGCACCTAACCGGGGACGAGCAGTACTTC. Together with reference TRBV7-9 and TRBJ2-7, the CDR3 gives the full variable domain: DTGVSQNPRHKITKRGQNVTFRCDPISEHNRLYWYRQTLGQGPEFLTYFQNEAQLEKSRLLSDRFSAERPKGSFSTLEIQRTEQGDSAMYLCASSLGHLTGDEQYFGPGTRLTVT.

The chain links TRBV28 to TRBJ2-1; D call uncertain. Germline V CDR1 and CDR2: MDHEN, SYDVKM. V was trimmed by 4 bases and J by 10 bases, leaving 23 bases between them. The CDR3 is 16 residues long. CDR3 protein: CASSSPLVPRPSEQFF. The CDR3 DNA reads as TGTGCCAGCAGTTCCCCGCTAGTTCCCCGGCCTTCGGAGCAGTTCTTC.

The rearrangement uses TRBV6-1 and TRBJ1-1; tentatively, D is TRBD1 (5 bases). V lost 3 bases and J lost 3, with 20 bases in between. The CDR3 loop spans 17 amino acids. The germline CDR1 and CDR2 sequences are MNHNS and SASEGT. The chain's CDR3 is CASSEGRGPPVDTEAFF. The CDR3 nucleotides are TGTGCCAGCAGTGAGGGGCGGGGCCCACCCGTCGACACTGAAGCTTTCTTT.

The rearrangement uses TRBV29-1 and TRBJ2-3; unclear D gene. V shed 7 bases and J shed 6 bases, with 14 bases lying between them. The CDR3 sequence is 12 residues long. The germline CDR1 and CDR2 sequences are SQVTM and ANQGSEA. The DNA for the CDR3 is TGCAGCGGCAGACTCCCCCCCGATACGCAGTATTTT. It codes for CSGRLPPDTQYF.

V is TRBV2 and J is TRBJ1-4; D remains unclear. Germline loops: CDR1 SNHLY, CDR2 FYNNEI. V shed 6 bases and J shed 0 bases, with 11 bases lying between them. CDR3 length: 15 amino acids. CDR3 DNA: TGTGCCAGCAGAGCGTACCTTACAACTAATGAAAAACTGTTTTTT. Translating it yields CASRAYLTTNEKLFF.

The table lists this clone with a count of one. V usage is TRBV19 and J usage is TRBJ1-4, with 7 positions matching TRBD1. V lost 6 bases, J lost 8 bases, and 15 bases stayed unmatched. Germline V gives CDR1 LNHDA, CDR2 SQIVND (reference sequence). The CDR3 covers 16 residues. Here the CDR3 reads CASSHNGQARGEKLFF. In DNA, the CDR3 is TGTGCCAGTAGCCATAACGGACAGGCGCGCGGGGAAAAACTGTTTTTT.

This chain links TRBV28 with TRBJ1-2; D not certain. V was shortened by 6 bases and J by 2 bases, with 7 bases between the two germline ends. CDR1 MDHEN and CDR2 SYDVKM come from the germline V gene. This CDR3 has 12 amino acids. Written as DNA, the CDR3 is TGTGCCAGCAGAACATTAAACTATGGCTACACCTTC. This sequence encodes CASRTLNYGYTF.

DNA of the CDR3: TGTGCCACCAGTGATTCGGCCAGTCATACGCAGTATTTT. Its translation is CATSDSASHTQYF. V is TRBV24-1 and J is TRBJ2-3; no definite D call. Germline-derived CDR1 and CDR2 are KGHDR and SFDVKD. V was clipped by 2 bases and J by 7 bases, with 9 bases between them. CDR3 length: 13 amino acids.

This clone was found once. V is TRBV6-1 and J is TRBJ1-2, with D unclear. Germline V gene data show CDR1 as MNHNS and CDR2 as SASEGT. This CDR3 spans 18 amino acids. Deletions cut 2 bases from V and 3 bases from J, with 22 bases between. CDR3 DNA sequence: TGTGCCAGCAGTGAACTGGGCCTTCAATTCCACGGGGACTATGGCTACACCTTC. Translated, it gives CASSELGLQFHGDYGYTF.

The chain joins TRBV24-1 to TRBJ2-1; the match to TRBD2 covers 11 bases. The germline V gene encodes CDR1 KGHDR and CDR2 SFDVKD. J gave up 0 bases and V 4 bases, and 13 bases lay outside the gene matches. CDR3 size: 20 residues. The CDR3 region is CATSERTGASGRSSYNEQFF. The CDR3 bases are TGTGCCACCAGTGAACGGACAGGGGCTAGCGGGAGGAGCTCCTACAATGAGCAGTTCTTC.

The chain combines TRBV28 with TRBJ1-4; 8 bases agree with TRBD1. The V gene's germline CDR1 is MDHEN and CDR2 SYDVKM. The CDR3 is made up of 15 amino acids. After removal of 4 bases from V and 2 bases from J, the junction contained 3 bases not matched to a gene. The CDR3 coding sequence is TGTGCCAGCAGTTCTCAGGGGGCGACTAATGAAAAACTGTTTTTT. It encodes CASSSQGATNEKLFF.

The chain has TRBV5-3 and TRBJ1-6, with 10 positions matching TRBD1. TRBV5-3 is placed among ORFs of uncertain function. V dropped 4 bases and J dropped 7; count of bases not matched to a gene: 8. This CDR3 is built from 16 residues. CDR3 in DNA: TGTGCCAGAAGCCGGGACAGGGGAAAGAAGAATTCACCCCTCCACTTT. Its protein product is CARSRDRGKKNSPLHF.

In regard to this clone: One junction end does not reproduce the germline sequence, and a read error may be involved. The rearrangement links TRBV7-7 to TRBJ2-1; no reliable D call. This CDR3 region has 15 residues. From germline, CDR1 is SSHAT and CDR2 FNYEAQ (reference sequence). The CDR3 here is CASSPTRSSYNEQFF. In DNA form, the CDR3 reads TGTGCTAGCAGCCCAACGCGGTCCTCCTACAATGAGCAGTTCTTC.